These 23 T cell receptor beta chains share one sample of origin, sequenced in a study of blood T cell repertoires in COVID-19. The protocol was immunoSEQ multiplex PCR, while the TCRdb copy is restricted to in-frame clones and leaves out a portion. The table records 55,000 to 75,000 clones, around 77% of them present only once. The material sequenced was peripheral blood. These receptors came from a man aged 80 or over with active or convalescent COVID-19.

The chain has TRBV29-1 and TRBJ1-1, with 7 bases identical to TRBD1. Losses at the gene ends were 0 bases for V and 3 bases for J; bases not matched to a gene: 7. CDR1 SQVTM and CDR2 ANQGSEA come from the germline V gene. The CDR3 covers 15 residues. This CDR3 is CSVEDPTGEDTEAFF. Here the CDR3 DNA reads TGCAGCGTTGAAGATCCAACAGGGGAGGACACTGAAGCTTTCTTT. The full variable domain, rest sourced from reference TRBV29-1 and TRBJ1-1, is SAVISQKPSRDICQRGTSLTIQCQVDSQVTMMFWYRQQPGQSLTLIATANQGSEATYESGFVIDKFPISRPNLTFSTLTVSNMSPEDSSIYLCSVEDPTGEDTEAFFGQGTRLTVV.

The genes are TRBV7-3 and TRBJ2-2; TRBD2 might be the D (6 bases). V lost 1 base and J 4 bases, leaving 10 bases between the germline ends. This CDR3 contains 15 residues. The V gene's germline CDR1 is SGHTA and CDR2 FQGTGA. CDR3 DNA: TGTGCCAGCAGCTTAAACGGGAGAGGCACCGGGGAGCTGTTTTTT. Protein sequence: CASSLNGRGTGELFF.

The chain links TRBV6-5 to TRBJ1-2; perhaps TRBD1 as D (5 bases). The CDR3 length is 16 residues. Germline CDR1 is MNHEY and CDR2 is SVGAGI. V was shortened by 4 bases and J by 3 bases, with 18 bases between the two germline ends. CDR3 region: CASSFIFRGTDYGYTF. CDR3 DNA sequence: TGTGCCAGCAGTTTCATTTTTCGCGGGACGGACTATGGCTACACCTTC.

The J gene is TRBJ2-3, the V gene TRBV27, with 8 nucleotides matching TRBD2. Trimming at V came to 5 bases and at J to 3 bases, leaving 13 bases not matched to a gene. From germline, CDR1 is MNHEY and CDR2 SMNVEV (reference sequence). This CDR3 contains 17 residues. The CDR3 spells CASSRKPPSGWTDTQYF. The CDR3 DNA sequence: TGTGCCAGCAGTCGCAAACCCCCTAGCGGGTGGACAGATACGCAGTATTTT.

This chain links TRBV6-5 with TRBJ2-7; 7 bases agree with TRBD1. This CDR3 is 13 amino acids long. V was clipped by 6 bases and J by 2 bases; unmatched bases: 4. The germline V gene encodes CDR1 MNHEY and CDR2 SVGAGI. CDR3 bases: TGTGCCAGCAGCTGGGACAGCACCTACGAGCAGTACTTC. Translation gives CASSWDSTYEQYF.

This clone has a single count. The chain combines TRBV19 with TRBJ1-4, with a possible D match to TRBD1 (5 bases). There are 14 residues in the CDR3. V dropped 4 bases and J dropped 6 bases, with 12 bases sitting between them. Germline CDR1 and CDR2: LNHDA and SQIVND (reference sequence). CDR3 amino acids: CASSKRSGDEKLFF. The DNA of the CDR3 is TGTGCCAGTAGTAAACGGTCGGGGGATGAAAAACTGTTTTTT.

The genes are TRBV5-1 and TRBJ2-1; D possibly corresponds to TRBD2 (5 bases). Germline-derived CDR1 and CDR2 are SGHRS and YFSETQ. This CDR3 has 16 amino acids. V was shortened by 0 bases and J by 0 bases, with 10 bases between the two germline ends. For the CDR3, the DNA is TGCGCCAGCAGCTTGGTGTCTGGGAGCTCCTACAATGAGCAGTTCTTC. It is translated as CASSLVSGSSYNEQFF.

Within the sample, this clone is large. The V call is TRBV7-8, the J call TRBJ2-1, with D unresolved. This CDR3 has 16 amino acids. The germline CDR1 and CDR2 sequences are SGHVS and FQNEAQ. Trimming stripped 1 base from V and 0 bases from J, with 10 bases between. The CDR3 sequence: CASSLVRVSSYNEQFF. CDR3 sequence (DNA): TGTGCCAGCAGCTTAGTTCGTGTGAGCTCCTACAATGAGCAGTTCTTC.

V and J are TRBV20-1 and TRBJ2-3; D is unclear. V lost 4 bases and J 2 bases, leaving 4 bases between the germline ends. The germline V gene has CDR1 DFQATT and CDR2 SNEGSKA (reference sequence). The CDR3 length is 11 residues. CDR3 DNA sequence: TGCAGTGCTACCCTCACAGATACGCAGTATTTT. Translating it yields CSATLTDTQYF.

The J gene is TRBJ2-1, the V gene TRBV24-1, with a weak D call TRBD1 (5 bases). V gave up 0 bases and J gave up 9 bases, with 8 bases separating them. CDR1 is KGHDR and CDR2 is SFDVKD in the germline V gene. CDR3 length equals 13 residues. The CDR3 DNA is TGTGCCACCAGTGATTTGGTGGGGCGTGAGCAGTTCTTC. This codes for CATSDLVGREQFF.

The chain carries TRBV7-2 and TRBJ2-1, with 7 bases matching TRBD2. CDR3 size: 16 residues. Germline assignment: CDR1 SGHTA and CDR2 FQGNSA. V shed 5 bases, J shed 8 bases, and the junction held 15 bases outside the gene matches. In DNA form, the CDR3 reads TGTGCCAGCAGCCCCCAATGGGGCGGGGGTAGGTATGAGCAGTTCTTC. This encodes CASSPQWGGGRYEQFF.

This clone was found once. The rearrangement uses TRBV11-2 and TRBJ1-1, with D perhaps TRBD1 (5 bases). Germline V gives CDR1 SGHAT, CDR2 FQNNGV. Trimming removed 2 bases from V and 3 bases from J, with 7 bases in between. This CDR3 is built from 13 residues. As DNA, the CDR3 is TGTGCCAGCAGCTTACAGGGCGACACTGAAGCTTTCTTT. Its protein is CASSLQGDTEAFF.

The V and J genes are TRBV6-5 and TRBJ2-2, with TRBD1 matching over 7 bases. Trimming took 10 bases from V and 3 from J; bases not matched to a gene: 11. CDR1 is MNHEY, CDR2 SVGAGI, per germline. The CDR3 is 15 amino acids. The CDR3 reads CATSSGTAYTGELFF. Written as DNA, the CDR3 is TGTGCCACCTCCTCCGGGACAGCTTACACCGGGGAGCTGTTTTTT.

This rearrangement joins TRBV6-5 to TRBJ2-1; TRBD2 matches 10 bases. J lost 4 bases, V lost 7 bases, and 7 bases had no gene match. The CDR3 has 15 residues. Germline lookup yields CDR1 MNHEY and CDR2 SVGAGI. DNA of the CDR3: TGTGCCAGCAACCAGGGACTAGCGCCTTACAATGAGCAGTTCTTC. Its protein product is CASNQGLAPYNEQFF.

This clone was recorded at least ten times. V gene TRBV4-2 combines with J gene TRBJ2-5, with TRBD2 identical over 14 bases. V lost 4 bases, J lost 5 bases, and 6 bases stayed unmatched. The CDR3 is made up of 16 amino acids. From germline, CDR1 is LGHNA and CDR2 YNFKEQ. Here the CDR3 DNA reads TGTGCCAGCAGCCGATGGACTAGCGGGGGGTGGGAGACCCAGTACTTC. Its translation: CASSRWTSGGWETQYF.

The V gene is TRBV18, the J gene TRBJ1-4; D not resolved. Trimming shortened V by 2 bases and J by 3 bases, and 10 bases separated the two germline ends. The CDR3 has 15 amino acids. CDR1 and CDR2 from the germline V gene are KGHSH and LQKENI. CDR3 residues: CASSPAWAPNEKLFF. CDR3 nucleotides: TGTGCCAGCTCACCAGCCTGGGCCCCTAATGAAAAACTGTTTTTT.

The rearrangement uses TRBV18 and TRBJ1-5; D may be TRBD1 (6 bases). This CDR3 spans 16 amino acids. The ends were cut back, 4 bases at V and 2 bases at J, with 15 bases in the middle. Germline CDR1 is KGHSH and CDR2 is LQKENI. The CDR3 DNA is TGTGCCAGCTCACTACCGACAGGCTTGGGCAATCAGCCCCAGCATTTT. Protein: CASSLPTGLGNQPQHF.

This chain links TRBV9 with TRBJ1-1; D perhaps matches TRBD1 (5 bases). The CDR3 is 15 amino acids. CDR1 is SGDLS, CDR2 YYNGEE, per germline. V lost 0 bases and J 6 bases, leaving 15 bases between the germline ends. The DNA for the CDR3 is TGTGCCAGCAGCGTAGCTGTAGGGTGGGGCGCTGAAGCTTTCTTT. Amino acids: CASSVAVGWGAEAFF.

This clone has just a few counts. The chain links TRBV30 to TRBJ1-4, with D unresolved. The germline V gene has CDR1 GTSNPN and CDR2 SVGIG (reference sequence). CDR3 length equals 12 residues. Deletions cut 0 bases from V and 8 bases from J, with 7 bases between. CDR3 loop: CAWSVSWEKLFF. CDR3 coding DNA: TGTGCCTGGAGTGTTAGTTGGGAAAAACTGTTTTTT.

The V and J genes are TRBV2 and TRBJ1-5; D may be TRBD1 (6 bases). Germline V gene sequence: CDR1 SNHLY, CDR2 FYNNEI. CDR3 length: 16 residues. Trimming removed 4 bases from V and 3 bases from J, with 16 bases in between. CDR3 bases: TGTGCCAGCAGTGTCGAATTCACAGGGAACAATCAGCCCCAGCATTTT. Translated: CASSVEFTGNNQPQHF.

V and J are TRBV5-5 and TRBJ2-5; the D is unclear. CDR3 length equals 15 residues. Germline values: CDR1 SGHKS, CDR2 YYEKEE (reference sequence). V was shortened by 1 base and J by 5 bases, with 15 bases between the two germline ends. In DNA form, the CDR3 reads TGTGCCAGCAGCTTGATTCCTGTTTACGGGGAGACCCAGTACTTC. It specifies CASSLIPVYGETQYF.

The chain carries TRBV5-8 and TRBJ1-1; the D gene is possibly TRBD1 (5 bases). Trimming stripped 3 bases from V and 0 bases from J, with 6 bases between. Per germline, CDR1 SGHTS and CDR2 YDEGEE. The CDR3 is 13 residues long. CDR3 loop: CASSWTLNTEAFF. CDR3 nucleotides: TGTGCCAGCAGCTGGACATTGAACACTGAAGCTTTCTTT.

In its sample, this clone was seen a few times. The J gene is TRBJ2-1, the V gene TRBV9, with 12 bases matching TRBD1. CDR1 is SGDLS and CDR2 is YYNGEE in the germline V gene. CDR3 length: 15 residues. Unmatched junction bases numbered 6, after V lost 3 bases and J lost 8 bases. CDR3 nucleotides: TGTGCCAGCAGCGCGGGACAGGGGGCTTATCATGAGCAGTTCTTC. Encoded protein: CASSAGQGAYHEQFF.